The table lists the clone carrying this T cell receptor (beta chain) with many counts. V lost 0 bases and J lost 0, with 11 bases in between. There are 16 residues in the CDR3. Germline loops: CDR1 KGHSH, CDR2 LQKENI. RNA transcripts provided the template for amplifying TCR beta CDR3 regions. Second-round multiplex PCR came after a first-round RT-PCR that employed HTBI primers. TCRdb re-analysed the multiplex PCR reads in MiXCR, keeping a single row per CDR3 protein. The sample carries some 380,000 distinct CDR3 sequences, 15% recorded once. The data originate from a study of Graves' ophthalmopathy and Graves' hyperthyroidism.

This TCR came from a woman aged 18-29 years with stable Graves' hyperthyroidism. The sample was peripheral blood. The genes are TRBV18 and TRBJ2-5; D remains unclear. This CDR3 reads CASSPPGRKYQETQYF. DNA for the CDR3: TGTGCCAGCTCACCACCGGGCAGGAAGTACCAAGAGACCCAGTACTTC. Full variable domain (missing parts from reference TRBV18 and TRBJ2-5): NAGVMQNPRHLVRRRGQEARLRCSPMKGHSHVYWYRQLPEEGLKFMVYLQKENIIDESGMPKERFSAEFPKEGPSILRIQQVVRGDSAAYFCASSPPGRKYQETQYFGPGTRLLVL.